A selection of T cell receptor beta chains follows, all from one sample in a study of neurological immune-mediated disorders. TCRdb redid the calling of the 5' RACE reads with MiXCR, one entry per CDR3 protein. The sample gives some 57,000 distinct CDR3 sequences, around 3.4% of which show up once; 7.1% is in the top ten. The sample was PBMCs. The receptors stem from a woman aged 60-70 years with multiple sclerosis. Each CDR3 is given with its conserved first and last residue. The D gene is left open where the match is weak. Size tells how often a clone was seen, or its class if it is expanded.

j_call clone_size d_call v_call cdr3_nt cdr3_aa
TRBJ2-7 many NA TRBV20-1 TGCAGTGCCCGGATGGACTACGAGCAGTACTTC CSARMDYEQYF
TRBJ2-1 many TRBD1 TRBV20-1 TGCAGTACCCGGACAGGACATTACAATGAGCAGTTCTTC CSTRTGHYNEQFF
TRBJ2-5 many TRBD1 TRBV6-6 TGTGCCAGCAGTTTCCACAGGGGACAAGAGACCCAGTACTTC CASSFHRGQETQYF
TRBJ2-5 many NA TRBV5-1 TGCGCCAGCAGCCCGAGGGGTAGGGCACTCCAAGAGACCCAGTACTTC CASSPRGRALQETQYF
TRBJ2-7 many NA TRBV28 TGTGCCAGCAGGCCGGGGAGCTCCTATGAGCAGTACTTC CASRPGSSYEQYF
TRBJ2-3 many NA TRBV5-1 TGCGCCAGCAGCGCCGGTCGGTCCACAGATACGCAGTATTTT CASSAGRSTDTQYF
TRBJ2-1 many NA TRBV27 TGTGCCAGCAGTTTATCGATGCTTGGGGGTAATGAGCAGTTCTTC CASSLSMLGGNEQFF
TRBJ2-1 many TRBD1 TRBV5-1 TGCGCCAGCAGCCAAACCGGGACAGGGGTATTCAATGAGCAGTTCTTC CASSQTGTGVFNEQFF
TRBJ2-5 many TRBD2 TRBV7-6 TGTGCCAGCAGCTTAGGGACTAGCGGGGTTGAGACCCAGTACTTC CASSLGTSGVETQYF
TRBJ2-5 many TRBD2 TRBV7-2 TGTGCCAGCAGCTTAGCCCCGGCATCTTGGGGGGGGACCCAGTACTTC CASSLAPASWGGTQYF
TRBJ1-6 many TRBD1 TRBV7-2 TGTGCCAGCAGCTTAGTGGGACAGAGAAGAACCTATAATTCACCCCTCCACTTT CASSLVGQRRTYNSPLHF
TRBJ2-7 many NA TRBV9 TGTGCCAGCAGCGGGACATCTCTCCCCTACGAGCAGTACTTC CASSGTSLPYEQYF
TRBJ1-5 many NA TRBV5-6 TGTGCCAGCAGCTCGAGGGCCTTAAGGCAGCCCCAGCATTTT CASSSRALRQPQHF